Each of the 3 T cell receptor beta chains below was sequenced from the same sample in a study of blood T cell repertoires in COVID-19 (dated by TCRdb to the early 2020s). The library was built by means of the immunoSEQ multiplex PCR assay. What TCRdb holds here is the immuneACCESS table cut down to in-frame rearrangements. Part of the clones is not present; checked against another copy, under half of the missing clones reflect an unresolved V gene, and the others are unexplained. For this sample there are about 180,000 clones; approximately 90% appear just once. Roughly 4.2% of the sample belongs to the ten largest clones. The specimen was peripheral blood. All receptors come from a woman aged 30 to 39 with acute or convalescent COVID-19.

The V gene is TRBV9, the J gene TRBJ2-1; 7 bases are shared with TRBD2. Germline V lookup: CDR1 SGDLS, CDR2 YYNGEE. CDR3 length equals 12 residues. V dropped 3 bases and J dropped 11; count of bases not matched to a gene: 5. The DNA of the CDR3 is TGTGCCAGCAGCGCCCGGGGGGTACAGCAGTTCTTC. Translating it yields CASSARGVQQFF.

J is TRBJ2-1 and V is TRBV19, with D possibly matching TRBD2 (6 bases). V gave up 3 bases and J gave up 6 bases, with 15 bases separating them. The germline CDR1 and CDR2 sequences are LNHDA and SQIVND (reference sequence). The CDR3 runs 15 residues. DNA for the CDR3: TGTGCCAGTAGTATGAAGACGGGAGCCCTCAATGAGCAGTTCTTC. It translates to CASSMKTGALNEQFF.

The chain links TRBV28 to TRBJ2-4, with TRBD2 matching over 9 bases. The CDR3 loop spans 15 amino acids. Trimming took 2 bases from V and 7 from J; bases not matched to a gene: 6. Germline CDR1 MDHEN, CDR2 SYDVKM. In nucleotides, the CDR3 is TGTGCCAGCAGTTTAGCGGGAGGGCCTGGGAACATTCAGTACTTC. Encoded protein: CASSLAGGPGNIQYF.